A selection of T cell receptor beta chains follows, all from one sample in a study of cytomegalovirus exposure and HLA in healthy donors. The data were produced by immunoSEQ multiplex PCR, yet TCRdb's version contains in-frame clones alone and is incomplete. In the table there are more than 90,000 clones, roughly 75% of which are singletons. Sequenced: PBMCs. The receptors derive from a woman aged 60-70 years in good health and CMV-seronegative. CDR3s include the opening cysteine and the closing phenylalanine or tryptophan. Fields, in order: CDR3 DNA, CDR3 protein, J gene, clone size, V gene, D gene, CDR3 length. A D gene is named only where the DNA matches it firmly. The size of a clone is reported for some rows only, either as once, few or many, or as a class for expanded clones.

CDR3nt: TGCGCCAGCAGCCAGATTCCGGGACAGGGGGTCCCTAATTCACCCCTCCACTTT; CDR3aa: CASSQIPGQGVPNSPLHF; j_gene: TRBJ1-6; abundance: .; v_gene: TRBV4-1; d_gene: TRBD1; len: 18
CDR3nt: TGTGCCAGCAGTTATGGTCTCAGGACAGGGTCGAAAGTTAACTATGGCTACACCTTC; CDR3aa: CASSYGLRTGSKVNYGYTF; j_gene: TRBJ1-2; abundance: .; v_gene: TRBV27; d_gene: TRBD1; len: 19
CDR3nt: TGCGCCAGCAGCCGGACAGGGGACGGCACAGATACGCAGTATTTT; CDR3aa: CASSRTGDGTDTQYF; j_gene: TRBJ2-3; abundance: .; v_gene: TRBV5-1; d_gene: TRBD1; len: 15
CDR3nt: TGTGCCAGTAGTATAGAGGCAGGTCGTGGCAATCAGCCCCAGCATTTT; CDR3aa: CASSIEAGRGNQPQHF; j_gene: TRBJ1-5; abundance: .; v_gene: TRBV19; d_gene: .; len: 16
CDR3nt: TGTGCCAGCAGCTTATCGACTGAAGCTTTCTTT; CDR3aa: CASSLSTEAFF; j_gene: TRBJ1-1; abundance: .; v_gene: TRBV6-6; d_gene: .; len: 11
CDR3nt: TGTGCCAGCAGTTACAACAGCATAAGCTCCTACGAGCAGTACTTC; CDR3aa: CASSYNSISSYEQYF; j_gene: TRBJ2-7; abundance: .; v_gene: TRBV6-5; d_gene: .; len: 15
CDR3nt: TGCGCCAGCAGCTTGCAGGAAATGAACACTGAAGCTTTCTTT; CDR3aa: CASSLQEMNTEAFF; j_gene: TRBJ1-1; abundance: .; v_gene: TRBV5-1; d_gene: .; len: 14
CDR3nt: TGCGCCAGCAGCCAAGTCCGACTAGCGGGGGGGCCGACCACCGGGGAGCTGTTTTTT; CDR3aa: CASSQVRLAGGPTTGELFF; j_gene: TRBJ2-2; abundance: .; v_gene: TRBV4-1; d_gene: TRBD2; len: 19
CDR3nt: TGCGCCAGCCGCTACCGGGAAGTTGGAAACACCATATATTTT; CDR3aa: CASRYREVGNTIYF; j_gene: TRBJ1-3; abundance: few; v_gene: TRBV5-1; d_gene: .; len: 14
CDR3nt: TGTGCCAGCAGCGTAGGAGGGCCAAGCGCGAACACCGGGGAGCTGTTTTTT; CDR3aa: CASSVGGPSANTGELFF; j_gene: TRBJ2-2; abundance: .; v_gene: TRBV9; d_gene: .; len: 17
CDR3nt: TGTGCCAGCAGCCCAGGGGCGGGGGACAATGAGCAGTTCTTC; CDR3aa: CASSPGAGDNEQFF; j_gene: TRBJ2-1; abundance: .; v_gene: TRBV13; d_gene: .; len: 14
CDR3nt: TGTGCCAGCAGGGGGGACAGGGGACCTTCCTACGAGCAGTACTTC; CDR3aa: CASRGDRGPSYEQYF; j_gene: TRBJ2-7; abundance: .; v_gene: TRBV5-4; d_gene: TRBD1; len: 15